These 13 T cell receptor beta chains originate from one sample sequenced in a study of cytomegalovirus exposure and HLA in healthy donors. In the PCR, 60 Vbeta and 13 Jbeta primers were used. Here immunoSEQ multiplex PCR was the method, and the copy in TCRdb shows in-frame clones only, minus some. The sample has over 150,000 clones, around 74% seen once; the top ten hold roughly 1.4%. The sample was PBMCs. The origin of the receptors is a man in his late teens or twenties in good health and CMV-seronegative.

This clone was seen a few times. The rearrangement uses TRBV7-9 and TRBJ2-7; TRBD2 agrees at 8 bases. CDR3 length: 13 amino acids. Germline V gene sequence: CDR1 SEHNR, CDR2 FQNEAQ (reference sequence). V lost 7 bases and J lost 1; bases outside the gene matches: 3. CDR3 residues: CASTRGGSYEQYF. CDR3 DNA sequence: TGTGCCAGCACCCGGGGGGGGTCCTACGAGCAGTACTTC.

This chain's CDR3 is CASSISSFRGNTIYF. DNA of the CDR3: TGTGCCAGTAGTATAAGCTCCTTCCGTGGAAACACCATATATTTT. The rearrangement uses TRBV19 and TRBJ1-3; D gene ambiguous. Trimming removed 2 bases at V and 3 bases at J, with 11 bases between. Germline V gene lookup returns CDR1 LNHDA and CDR2 SQIVND (reference sequence). This CDR3 region has 15 residues.

V and J are TRBV4-1 and TRBJ2-3, with D possibly being TRBD2 (5 bases). V was pared by 0 bases and J by 4 bases, with 17 bases between. This CDR3 comprises 17 residues. Looked up from germline, CDR1 is MGHRA and CDR2 is YSYEKL. CDR3 in DNA: TGCGCCAGCAGCCAAGAGGAAATAGCGACACGGGCAGATACGCAGTATTTT. Translation gives CASSQEEIATRADTQYF.

The V gene is TRBV19, the J gene TRBJ2-1; tentative D call: TRBD2 (6 bases). V lost 6 bases, J lost 9 bases, and 21 bases lay in between. Per germline, CDR1 LNHDA and CDR2 SQIVND (reference sequence). The CDR3 spans 15 residues. CDR3 coding DNA: TGTGCCAGTAGCCCGGGAGCCAAGGTCCTGGGTGAGCAGTTCTTC. It specifies CASSPGAKVLGEQFF.

The chain joins TRBV7-2 to TRBJ2-7; 7 bases fit TRBD1. CDR1 is SGHTA and CDR2 is FQGNSA in the germline V gene. The V gene end was trimmed by 2 bases and the J gene end by 12 bases; junction bases not matched to a gene: 10. There are 13 residues in the CDR3. The CDR3 region has the DNA TGTGCCAGCAGCTTAACCGGACAGGTTGTAATGTACTTC. Translating gives CASSLTGQVVMYF.

The chain has TRBV19 and TRBJ1-1; 8 bases align to TRBD1. Germline CDR1 LNHDA, CDR2 SQIVND (reference sequence). The CDR3 runs 13 residues. The trim removed 8 bases at V and 5 bases at J, leaving 7 bases unmatched. The CDR3 loop reads CASPGGPGTEAFF. The DNA of the CDR3 is TGTGCCAGTCCAGGGGGCCCGGGGACTGAAGCTTTCTTT.

This chain connects TRBV25-1 to TRBJ1-6, with D perhaps matching TRBD1 (5 bases). The CDR3 extends over 15 amino acids. V lost 7 bases and J lost 7, with 17 bases in between. Germline CDR1 is MGHDK and CDR2 is SYGVNS. CDR3 residues: CASTPGRQGNSPLHF. The DNA for the CDR3 is TGTGCCAGCACCCCCGGGCGGCAGGGAAATTCACCCCTCCACTTT.

This clone was seen more than once but under ten times. The chain employs TRBV27 and TRBJ2-7; D possibly corresponds to TRBD1 (5 bases). Germline CDR1 and CDR2: MNHEY and SMNVEV (reference sequence). The V end was cut by 5 bases, the J end by 0 bases, with 11 bases between. This CDR3 has 14 residues. The CDR3 here is CASSLQGSSYEQYF. The CDR3, as DNA: TGTGCCAGCAGTCTTCAGGGAAGCTCCTACGAGCAGTACTTC.

The chain is built from TRBV6-4 and TRBJ2-1, with D maybe TRBD2 (5 bases). V lost 3 bases to trimming and J lost 3 bases, with 12 bases between them. The CDR3 contains 15 residues. Germline lookup yields CDR1 MRHNA and CDR2 SNTAGT. The CDR3 sequence is CASSEGFGDYNEQFF. The CDR3 bases are TGTGCCAGCAGTGAAGGTTTCGGGGACTACAATGAGCAGTTCTTC.

The V gene is TRBV5-6, the J gene TRBJ1-1; D perhaps matches TRBD1 (5 bases). The CDR3 is 16 residues long. Germline lookup yields CDR1 SGHDT and CDR2 YYEEEE. V was trimmed by 0 bases and J by 1 base, leaving 13 bases between them. DNA for the CDR3: TGTGCCAGCAGCTTGGGGGGACTAGGGGCGAACACTGAAGCTTTCTTT. The encoded protein is CASSLGGLGANTEAFF.

This chain links TRBV27 with TRBJ1-2; 10 nucleotides agree with TRBD1. This CDR3 comprises 13 residues. The J segment lost 7 bases and the V segment lost 5 bases, leaving 4 bases of the junction unmatched. CDR1 and CDR2 from the germline V gene are MNHEY and SMNVEV (reference sequence). The CDR3 nucleotides are TGTGCCAGCAGTCCCCGGACAGGGGGTGGCTACACCTTC. This codes for CASSPRTGGGYTF.

The rearrangement joins TRBV28 to TRBJ2-7; the match to TRBD2 covers 8 bases. From germline, CDR1 is MDHEN and CDR2 SYDVKM. The CDR3 runs 12 residues. Unmatched junction bases numbered 4, after V lost 8 bases and J lost 4 bases. CDR3 DNA: TGTGCCAGCTCGGGGGGGTTTTACGAGCAGTACTTC. Amino acid sequence: CASSGGFYEQYF.

This chain connects TRBV9 to TRBJ2-1, with D perhaps matching TRBD1 (6 bases). The CDR3 is 18 residues long. CDR1 is SGDLS, CDR2 YYNGEE, per germline. Trimming stripped 0 bases from V and 5 bases from J, with 21 bases between. As DNA, the CDR3 is TGTGCCAGCAGCGTAGGTTGGCTACAGGGCGCGTCAGACAATGAGCAGTTCTTC. Protein: CASSVGWLQGASDNEQFF.